A single sample is the source of the 26 T cell receptor beta chains below, sequenced in a study of blood T cells in healthy people across ages. A second PCR of 7 to 11 cycles used a sample-barcoded 5' primer and a J-beta primer mix. TCRdb passed the 5' RACE reads through MiXCR, listing each CDR3 protein once. The sample shows 800,000 to 1,300,000 distinct CDR3 sequences, around 25% of them seen only once. The sample also formed part of further work on T cells of mothers and their children.

Sequences were obtained from blood. The receptors come from a girl aged 2 to 10 in good health.

The J gene is TRBJ1-2, the V gene TRBV10-3; no definite D call. The V and J ends lost 0 bases and 8 bases respectively, with 10 bases between them. The length of the CDR3 is 13 residues. Per germline, CDR1 ENHRY and CDR2 SYGVKD. The CDR3 protein is CAISESEVLGYTF. The CDR3 bases are TGTGCCATCAGTGAGTCGGAGGTTCTCGGCTACACCTTC.

This clonotype was seen a handful of times. The chain is built from TRBV7-9 and TRBJ1-1; 10 bases fit TRBD1. This CDR3 has 16 amino acids. Germline assignment: CDR1 SEHNR and CDR2 FQNEAQ (reference sequence). Unmatched junction bases numbered 8, after V lost 5 bases and J lost 2 bases. The CDR3 here is CASSTGDRGFNTEAFF. In DNA form, the CDR3 reads TGTGCCAGCAGCACGGGGGACAGGGGATTTAACACTGAAGCTTTCTTT.

As to this clonotype: A read error may explain this, as a much larger clone is one base away. The rearrangement joins TRBV12-3 or TRBV12-4 to TRBJ2-5; 9 nucleotides match TRBD1. The CDR3 covers 14 residues. V was pared by 6 bases and J by 4 bases, with 6 bases of the junction left unmatched. The CDR3 DNA follows: TGTGCCAGCAGCCGGGGACAGGGCCCAGAGACCCAGTACTTC. Its protein is CASSRGQGPETQYF.

This clonotype was seen only a few times. The chain links TRBV4-3 to TRBJ2-5; D might be TRBD1 (5 bases). This CDR3 is built from 15 residues. The ends were cut back, 0 bases at V and 5 bases at J, with 13 bases in the middle. The germline V gene encodes CDR1 LGHNA and CDR2 YSLEER. The CDR3 coding sequence is TGCGCCAGCAGCCAAGATGTAGGGGTTTGGGAGACCCAGTACTTC. Amino acids: CASSQDVGVWETQYF.

V gene TRBV4-2 combines with J gene TRBJ2-1; a weak D match, TRBD1 (6 bases). CDR1 and CDR2 from the germline V gene are LGHNA and YNFKEQ. The CDR3 runs 14 residues. Trimming stripped 0 bases from V and 6 bases from J, with 9 bases between. DNA of the CDR3: TGTGCCAGCAGCCAAGATATCAGGGGCAATGAGCAGTTCTTC. It encodes CASSQDIRGNEQFF.

This clonotype has only one observation. The rearrangement uses TRBV13 and TRBJ2-5, with D unclear. V was clipped by 1 base and J by 1 base, with 19 bases between them. This CDR3 is 18 amino acids long. CDR1 and CDR2 (germline): PRHDT, FYEKMQ (reference sequence). The CDR3 coding sequence is TGTGCCAGCAGCTTAGCGATTTATCAGGAAACAACCCAAGAGACCCAGTACTTC. Translating it yields CASSLAIYQETTQETQYF.

This clonotype showed up just a few times. The junction differs from germline at one of its ends, possibly a read error. The rearrangement uses TRBV7-2 and TRBJ1-4, with D possibly being TRBD1 (5 bases). The CDR3 spans 19 residues. Germline V gene data show CDR1 as SGHTA and CDR2 as FQGNSA. CDR3 sequence reads: CANSLVPPSGASGRGKLFF. CDR3 sequence (DNA): TGTGCCAACAGCTTAGTTCCCCCATCCGGGGCCTCAGGACGGGGAAAACTGTTTTTT.

Notes on this clonotype: A read error may account for a junction end that differs from germline. The V gene is TRBV6-1, the J gene TRBJ2-1; tentative D call: TRBD2 (5 bases). Germline V gene lookup returns CDR1 MNHNS and CDR2 SASEGT. The length of the CDR3 is 17 residues. CDR3 nucleotides: TGCGCCAGCAGCAATCCCCCCCGGCTAGCTTGGGACAATGAGCAGTTCTTC. It codes for CASSNPPRLAWDNEQFF.

This clonotype was detected only a few times. This chain uses TRBV27 with TRBJ2-1; 11 bases map to TRBD1. J lost 3 bases, V lost 6 bases, and 10 bases had no gene match. The CDR3 totals 17 residues. From germline, CDR1 is MNHEY and CDR2 SMNVEV (reference sequence). CDR3 region: CASRPGQGVELYNEQFF. The CDR3 nucleotides are TGTGCCAGCAGACCGGGACAGGGGGTAGAACTCTACAATGAGCAGTTCTTC.

This clonotype was picked up a small number of times. The V and J genes are TRBV6-5 and TRBJ1-4; TRBD1 is a possible D gene (5 bases). The CDR3 loop spans 15 amino acids. V dropped 0 bases and J dropped 7 bases, with 12 bases sitting between them. Germline values: CDR1 MNHEY, CDR2 SVGAGI. CDR3 nucleotide sequence: TGTGCCAGCAGTTACTCTTGGGGCCAGGGTGAAAAACTGTTTTTT. Its translation is CASSYSWGQGEKLFF.

The rearrangement uses TRBV4-3 and TRBJ2-1, with 8 bases identical to TRBD1. Germline trimming cut 0 bases from V and 3 bases from J; bases unmatched to any gene: 7. This CDR3 spans 17 amino acids. Germline V gives CDR1 LGHNA, CDR2 YSLEER. The CDR3 DNA reads as TGCGCCAGCAGCCAAGACTGGGGACAGGAGATCTACAATGAGCAGTTCTTC. Its translation is CASSQDWGQEIYNEQFF.

This CDR3 reads CASSATQGSEQYF. The CDR3, as DNA: TGCGCCAGCAGCGCCACACAGGGGTCCGAGCAGTACTTC. The chain recombines TRBV5-1 with TRBJ2-7; 7 bases line up with TRBD1. This CDR3 spans 13 amino acids. J was trimmed by 6 bases and V by 4 bases; bases with no gene match: 7. Per germline, CDR1 SGHRS and CDR2 YFSETQ.

This clonotype has ten or more counts. The chain couples TRBV12-3 or TRBV12-4 to TRBJ1-2; D remains ambiguous. The CDR3 has 12 amino acids. V was clipped by 6 bases and J by 2 bases, with 7 bases between them. For the CDR3, the DNA is TGTGCCAGCAGGGACGGGAACTATGGCTACACCTTC. Its translation is CASRDGNYGYTF.

This clonotype was observed a handful of times. The V and J genes are TRBV7-9 and TRBJ1-2, with D hard to call. Germline V CDR1 and CDR2: SEHNR, FQNEAQ (reference sequence). The V and J ends lost 3 bases and 7 bases respectively, with 15 bases between them. The CDR3 runs to 14 residues. In DNA form, the CDR3 reads TGTGCCAGCAGCTTTCCCGTCGGATCGGGTGGCTACACCTTC. It specifies CASSFPVGSGGYTF.

The rearrangement links TRBV6-5 to TRBJ2-5, with D possibly TRBD1 on 6 matching bases. Trimming removed 0 bases at V and 4 bases at J, with 12 bases between. The germline gives CDR1 MNHEY, CDR2 SVGAGI. This CDR3 has 15 amino acids. Here the CDR3 reads CASSYSIRRGETQYF. The CDR3 nucleotides are TGTGCCAGCAGTTACTCGATCCGCAGGGGAGAGACCCAGTACTTC.

J is TRBJ2-6 and V is TRBV24-1, with D unclear. V was cut by 9 bases and J by 2 bases, with 10 bases left in between. This CDR3 region has 14 residues. Germline V gene data show CDR1 as KGHDR and CDR2 as SFDVKD. CDR3 sequence (DNA): TGTGCCACCTCACCCAGCGCTGGGGCCAACGTCCTGACTTTC. Amino acid sequence: CATSPSAGANVLTF.

This chain links TRBV5-1 with TRBJ2-2, with no clear D. The CDR3 consists of 14 residues. Trimming cost V 0 bases and J 4 bases, with 7 bases left between them. CDR1 SGHRS and CDR2 YFSETQ come from the germline V gene. The CDR3 region has the DNA TGCGCCAGCAGCTTGGCATTGGCCACCGGGGAGCTGTTTTTT. Amino acids: CASSLALATGELFF.

The chain combines TRBV6-5 with TRBJ2-3; 8 bases fit TRBD1. J gave up 4 bases and V 6 bases, and 15 bases lay outside the gene matches. Germline V lookup: CDR1 MNHEY, CDR2 SVGAGI. The CDR3 sequence is 17 residues long. The CDR3 nucleotides are TGTGCCAGCAGCAACTCAAGAGTTACAGGGGGAGCAGATACGCAGTATTTT. Amino acid sequence: CASSNSRVTGGADTQYF.

The chain uses TRBV6-2 or TRBV6-3 and TRBJ1-2; 9 nucleotides match TRBD1. Germline V CDR1 and CDR2: MNHEY, SVGEGT. The CDR3 is 14 amino acids. V lost 6 bases to trimming and J lost 14 bases; unmatched junction nucleotides: 16. CDR3 in amino acids: CASSLSGQGILKTF. The CDR3 region has the DNA TGTGCCAGCAGCCTGTCGGGACAGGGAATACTTAAGACCTTC.

The V and J genes are TRBV28 and TRBJ1-1, with a possible D match to TRBD1 (6 bases). The CDR3 consists of 18 residues. V gave up 6 bases and J gave up 2 bases, with 25 bases separating them. Germline CDR1 MDHEN, CDR2 SYDVKM. This CDR3 is CASSPRDITHSQNTEAFF. In nucleotides, the CDR3 is TGTGCCAGCAGCCCCAGGGACATCACCCACTCTCAAAACACTGAAGCTTTCTTT.

This clonotype has only a few counts. The chain couples TRBV6-4 to TRBJ2-1; 9 bases match TRBD1. This CDR3 has 15 residues. Germline loops: CDR1 MRHNA, CDR2 SNTAGT. J gave up 7 bases and V 5 bases, and 9 bases lay outside the gene matches. The DNA for the CDR3 is TGTGCCAGCAGTCCAGGACAGGGGCATGGGAATGAGCAGTTCTTC. This gives the protein CASSPGQGHGNEQFF.

The rearrangement links TRBV28 to TRBJ1-1; no clear D gene. This CDR3 comprises 18 residues. CDR1 and CDR2 (germline): MDHEN, SYDVKM. Between the trimmed V and J ends, which lost 3 bases and 1 base, there was a span of 21 bases. CDR3 sequence reads: CASSFMSRFRDPNTEAFF. CDR3 DNA: TGTGCCAGCAGTTTTATGTCCCGGTTCCGAGACCCGAACACTGAAGCTTTCTTT.

V gene TRBV19 combines with J gene TRBJ2-1; unclear D gene. Germline V CDR1 and CDR2: LNHDA, SQIVND (reference sequence). Trimming pared 1 base from V and 0 bases from J, leaving 7 bases between. This CDR3 region has 15 residues. The CDR3 DNA follows: TGTGCCAGTAGTATAGGAGTTAGCTCCTACAATGAGCAGTTCTTC. Amino acids: CASSIGVSSYNEQFF.

This clonotype was seen repeatedly, ten times or more. The rearrangement links TRBV7-8 to TRBJ2-3, with D possibly being TRBD1 or TRBD2 (5 bases each). CDR1 SGHVS and CDR2 FQNEAQ come from the germline V gene. CDR3 size: 18 residues. Trimming removed 6 bases at V and 2 bases at J, with 24 bases between. CDR3 protein: CASSFPGHSPGATDTQYF. The CDR3 coding sequence is TGTGCCAGCAGTTTCCCCGGACATAGTCCCGGGGCCACAGATACGCAGTATTTT.

The chain joins TRBV27 to TRBJ2-7; 8 positions match TRBD1. This CDR3 has 15 residues. Trimming took 3 bases from V and 3 from J; bases not matched to a gene: 7. Germline V CDR1 and CDR2: MNHEY, SMNVEV (reference sequence). CDR3 region: CASSFAGTGFYEQYF. The DNA for the CDR3 is TGTGCCAGCAGTTTCGCCGGGACAGGTTTCTACGAGCAGTACTTC.

This clonotype appeared many times. The gene calls are TRBV7-9 and TRBJ2-5; D is unresolved. Germline V CDR1 and CDR2: SEHNR, FQNEAQ (reference sequence). V shed 1 base and J shed 5 bases, with 8 bases lying between them. The CDR3 covers 13 residues. This CDR3 is CASSLELQETQYF. DNA for the CDR3: TGTGCCAGCAGCTTAGAACTTCAGGAGACCCAGTACTTC.